This entry is about one T cell receptor beta chain. Primers: 60 Vbeta forward and 13 Jbeta reverse. Only in-frame clones appear in the TCRdb table, and some are missing; sequencing was by immunoSEQ multiplex PCR. Of tens of thousands of clones detected, around 64% appear once; the ten largest clones hold 2.1%. The sample comes from a study of cytomegalovirus exposure and HLA in healthy donors. V was clipped by 4 bases and J by 0 bases, with 10 bases between them. In germline, CDR1 is SGHRS, CDR2 YFSETQ. There are 14 residues in the CDR3. The receptor was isolated from a man aged 25 to 40 in good health and CMV-seronegative. The V gene is TRBV5-1, the J gene TRBJ2-5; D is perhaps TRBD2 (5 bases). The sample comprised PBMCs. CDR3 in amino acids: CASSPSGYQETQYF. The CDR3 DNA sequence: TGCGCCAGCAGCCCGTCGGGGTACCAAGAGACCCAGTACTTC.